The following is a T cell receptor beta chain sequence with its context. As yet, its antigen is unknown. V was cut by 2 bases and J by 5 bases, with 17 bases left in between. The CDR3 totals 16 residues. The V gene's germline CDR1 is KGHSH and CDR2 LQKENI. Some clones are missing from TCRdb's copy, which holds only in-frame ones; the method was immunoSEQ multiplex PCR. Here the sample spans roughly 110,000 clones, 80% to 95% being singletons. The entry originates in a study of siplizumab effects on memory and regulatory T cells. Overall study findings and caveats: In siplizumab cultures, the suppressive function of proliferating Tregs remained unconfirmed. Assignment to unstimulated subsets succeeded for only a minor fraction of the alloreactive clones. The Treg-derived share of mappable alloreactive CD4+ clones averaged about 74% with siplizumab and 26.9% in controls. Naive T cells appeared more varied than memory cells and looked like key alloresponse contributors.

The receptor's source is a human donor in good health. The specimen was non-Treg CD4+ T cells sorted from blood. The chain combines TRBV18 with TRBJ2-3; a possible D gene is TRBD1 (6 bases). The CDR3 reads CASSPGQGRGEDTQYF. For the CDR3, the DNA is TGTGCCAGCTCACCAGGTCAGGGGCGCGGAGAAGATACGCAGTATTTT.